Listed here are 27 T cell receptor beta chains from one sample, sequenced in a study of blood T cell repertoires in COVID-19. Libraries were prepared by immunoSEQ multiplex PCR; TCRdb keeps only in-frame clonotypes and omits some of them. The sample records approximately 71,000 clones, roughly 80% being singletons. The sample consisted of peripheral blood. These receptors were taken from a human donor in a cohort sampled during active COVID-19.

The V call is TRBV10-2, the J call TRBJ1-1; D is uncertain. The CDR3 length is 16 residues. Germline V gives CDR1 WSHSY, CDR2 SAAADI. The V gene lost 3 bases and the J gene lost 0 bases, with 14 bases spanning the gap. The CDR3 loop reads CASSDGVNGMNTEAFF. The CDR3 DNA reads TGCGCCAGCAGTGACGGGGTTAATGGGATGAACACTGAAGCTTTCTTT.

The chain carries TRBV2 and TRBJ2-3; 11 bases agree with TRBD1. Germline CDR1 is SNHLY and CDR2 is FYNNEI. V trimming: 8 bases; J trimming: 5 bases; junction bases outside the gene matches: 6. This CDR3 has 14 residues. The CDR3 protein is CASGWGQGVDTQYF. As DNA, the CDR3 is TGTGCCAGCGGGTGGGGACAGGGGGTAGATACGCAGTATTTT.

The chain couples TRBV5-6 to TRBJ1-3; no definite D call. Germline CDR1 and CDR2: SGHDT and YYEEEE. V shed 2 bases and J shed 4 bases, with 16 bases lying between them. CDR3 length: 16 residues. This CDR3 reads CASSFSGNRAGNTIYF. In DNA form, the CDR3 reads TGTGCCAGCAGCTTTTCCGGGAACAGAGCCGGAAACACCATATATTTT.

This chain joins TRBV7-2 and TRBJ2-2, with 13 bases lining up with TRBD2. Trimming cost V 5 bases and J 0 bases; bases outside gene matches: 3. The CDR3 has 17 amino acids. Germline V gene data show CDR1 as SGHTA and CDR2 as FQGNSA. CDR3 residues: CASSPTSGRANTGELFF. The CDR3 region has the DNA TGTGCCAGCAGCCCAACTAGCGGGAGGGCGAACACCGGGGAGCTGTTTTTT. The full variable domain, with the rest looked up from reference TRBV7-2 and TRBJ2-2, is GAGVSQSPSNKVTEKGKDVELRCDPISGHTALYWYRQSLGQGLEFLIYFQGNSAPDKSGLPSDRFSAERTGGSVSTLTIQRTQQEDSAVYLCASSPTSGRANTGELFFGEGSRLTVL.

The chain is built from TRBV7-2 and TRBJ1-2; tentatively, D is TRBD1 (6 bases). From germline, CDR1 is SGHTA and CDR2 FQGNSA. There are 13 residues in the CDR3. Trimming took 4 bases from V and 5 from J, leaving 11 bases between them. The chain's CDR3 is CASSSGRGYGYTF. CDR3 DNA: TGTGCCAGCAGCTCAGGGAGGGGGTATGGCTACACCTTC. The variable domain in full, with the rest retrieved from reference TRBV7-2 and TRBJ1-2, is GAGVSQSPSNKVTEKGKDVELRCDPISGHTALYWYRQSLGQGLEFLIYFQGNSAPDKSGLPSDRFSAERTGGSVSTLTIQRTQQEDSAVYLCASSSGRGYGYTFGSGTRLTVV.

The chain joins TRBV6-2 or TRBV6-3 to TRBJ2-7; 12 bases map to TRBD2. CDR3 size: 15 residues. The germline V gene encodes CDR1 MNHEY and CDR2 SVGEGT. V dropped 4 bases and J dropped 1; count of bases not matched to a gene: 2. The CDR3 protein is CASSFGLAGSYEQYF. For the CDR3, the DNA is TGTGCCAGCAGTTTTGGACTAGCGGGATCCTACGAGCAGTACTTC.

V is TRBV18 and J is TRBJ1-2, with D possibly being TRBD1 (6 bases). With 2 bases removed from V and 7 bases from J, the gap between germline ends came to 17 bases. This CDR3 has 15 amino acids. CDR1 and CDR2 (germline): KGHSH, LQKENI. The CDR3 DNA reads TGTGCCAGCTCACCATCGGGGGGCCCAGAGGTTGGCTACACCTTC. Protein: CASSPSGGPEVGYTF.

The count of this clone is one. This chain uses TRBV28 with TRBJ2-5, with TRBD1 matching 8 bases. V trimming: 3 bases; J trimming: 2 bases; junction bases outside the gene matches: 8. Germline loops: CDR1 MDHEN, CDR2 SYDVKM. The CDR3 loop spans 16 amino acids. Here the CDR3 reads CASSFVGTGGQETQYF. CDR3 DNA sequence: TGTGCCAGCAGTTTCGTTGGGACAGGAGGTCAAGAGACCCAGTACTTC.

The chain recombines TRBV2 with TRBJ1-5; tentative D call: TRBD1 (6 bases). V lost 1 base and J 1 base, leaving 8 bases between the germline ends. The CDR3 spans 15 residues. In germline, CDR1 is SNHLY, CDR2 FYNNEI. The CDR3, as DNA: TGTGCCAGCAGTGAAGGACAGGAGAGCAATCAGCCCCAGCATTTT. Translating it yields CASSEGQESNQPQHF.

There are many counts of this clone. The rearrangement links TRBV24-1 to TRBJ1-2; 9 positions agree with TRBD1. Per the germline V gene, CDR1 is KGHDR and CDR2 is SFDVKD. V was pared by 8 bases and J by 6 bases, with 9 bases of the junction left unmatched. CDR3 length: 14 amino acids. The CDR3 loop is CATTLPGQGDGYTF. The CDR3 nucleotides read TGTGCCACCACTCTCCCGGGACAGGGAGATGGCTACACCTTC.

The chain combines TRBV24-1 with TRBJ2-1; TRBD2 matches 11 bases. Per the germline V gene, CDR1 is KGHDR and CDR2 is SFDVKD. This CDR3 spans 17 amino acids. The J segment lost 1 base and the V segment lost 5 bases, leaving 6 bases of the junction unmatched. CDR3 DNA sequence: TGTGCCACCAGTGGCCGGACTAGCGGGCAGTCCTACAATGAGCAGTTCTTC. Protein: CATSGRTSGQSYNEQFF.

The V and J genes are TRBV19 and TRBJ1-2; perhaps TRBD1 as D (5 bases). V lost 6 bases and J 2 bases, leaving 19 bases between the germline ends. Germline V lookup: CDR1 LNHDA, CDR2 SQIVND (reference sequence). CDR3 length: 16 residues. The CDR3 nucleotides read TGTGCCAGTAGACGATTGGGGGGAGAAATGAACTATGGCTACACCTTC. It encodes CASRRLGGEMNYGYTF.

The rearrangement uses TRBV7-9 and TRBJ1-1, with 8 bases aligning to TRBD1. Trimming took 4 bases from V and 7 from J; bases not matched to a gene: 5. Germline CDR1 is SEHNR and CDR2 is FQNEAQ (reference sequence). This CDR3 has 13 residues. Written as DNA, the CDR3 is TGTGCCAGCAGCTCTGGACAGGGCCTTGAAGCTTTCTTT. This encodes CASSSGQGLEAFF.

The genes are TRBV4-3 and TRBJ1-4; 9 bases fit TRBD1. The length of the CDR3 is 15 residues. The junction had 7 bases not matched to a gene; V was cut back by 3 bases and J by 8 bases. CDR1 is LGHNA and CDR2 is YSLEER in the germline V gene. In DNA, the CDR3 is TGCGCCAGCAGCCATCGACCGGGACAGGGAGAAAAACTGTTTTTT. Translation gives CASSHRPGQGEKLFF.

The gene calls are TRBV5-1 and TRBJ1-1, with 7 bases lining up with TRBD1. The germline V gene has CDR1 SGHRS and CDR2 YFSETQ. The ends lost 0 bases at V and 0 bases at J; junction bases unmatched: 5. There are 16 residues in the CDR3. CDR3 coding DNA: TGCGCCAGCAGCTTGGCCCCAACAGGGGTGAACACTGAAGCTTTCTTT. Its translation is CASSLAPTGVNTEAFF.

The chain combines TRBV13 with TRBJ2-7, with a tentative D call TRBD2 (5 bases). Looked up from germline, CDR1 is PRHDT and CDR2 is FYEKMQ (reference sequence). V was clipped by 5 bases and J by 5 bases, with 16 bases between them. This CDR3 is built from 14 residues. The CDR3 protein is CASSPYQRRNEQYF. In nucleotides, the CDR3 is TGTGCCAGCAGCCCGTATCAGCGGAGAAACGAGCAGTACTTC.

The J gene is TRBJ2-1, the V gene TRBV11-3, with no clear D. Between the trimmed V and J ends, which lost 5 bases and 9 bases, there was a span of 11 bases. Per the germline V gene, CDR1 is SGHNT and CDR2 is YENEEA. The CDR3 totals 12 residues. This chain's CDR3 is CASSDMLSEQFF. The CDR3 DNA sequence: TGTGCCAGCAGCGACATGCTATCTGAGCAGTTCTTC.

The chain carries TRBV20-1 and TRBJ2-7; D perhaps matches TRBD1 (5 bases). The CDR3 loop spans 11 amino acids. Germline V gene data show CDR1 as DFQATT and CDR2 as SNEGSKA (reference sequence). The CDR3 coding sequence is TGCAGACCAGGGAACTCCTACGAGCAGTACTTC. Encoded protein: CRPGNSYEQYF.

This chain links TRBV5-4 with TRBJ2-3, with TRBD2 identical over 8 bases. Germline V gene sequence: CDR1 SGHNT, CDR2 YYREEE (reference sequence). V lost 1 base to trimming and J lost 3 bases; unmatched junction nucleotides: 1. The CDR3 totals 14 residues. CDR3 DNA: TGTGCCAGCAGCTTGCGGGGGGGGACAGATACGCAGTATTTT. This encodes CASSLRGGTDTQYF.

The chain employs TRBV9 and TRBJ1-1; maybe TRBD1 (5 bases). The V end lost 0 bases, the J end lost 4 bases, and 19 bases lay between the germline ends. Per germline, CDR1 SGDLS and CDR2 YYNGEE. The CDR3 has 17 amino acids. The DNA of the CDR3 is TGTGCCAGCAGCGTAGCTATCGGTTATCTGGGGGGCACTGAAGCTTTCTTT. Its translation: CASSVAIGYLGGTEAFF.

The chain couples TRBV2 to TRBJ1-2; D is unresolved. Germline loops: CDR1 SNHLY, CDR2 FYNNEI. CDR3 length equals 13 residues. Trimming stripped 0 bases from V and 2 bases from J, with 4 bases between. CDR3 sequence (DNA): TGTGCCAGCAGTGAAGCCGGGAACTATGGCTACACCTTC. Translating gives CASSEAGNYGYTF.

The rearrangement uses TRBV7-2 and TRBJ2-7, with 13 bases fitting TRBD2. Germline V gene sequence: CDR1 SGHTA, CDR2 FQGNSA. This CDR3 contains 14 residues. The trim removed 5 bases at V and 7 bases at J, leaving 5 bases unmatched. The CDR3 DNA follows: TGTGCCAGCAGCACTAGCGGGGGGGCAAGGGAGCAGTACTTC. It yields the protein CASSTSGGAREQYF.

This rearrangement joins TRBV7-2 to TRBJ1-1, with TRBD1 as a possible D gene (5 bases). Germline lookup yields CDR1 SGHTA and CDR2 FQGNSA. V dropped 4 bases and J dropped 4 bases, with 10 bases sitting between them. The length of the CDR3 is 13 residues. The CDR3 region has the DNA TGTGCCAGCAGCTCGTTGGGGGGCACTGAAGCTTTCTTT. Translated, it gives CASSSLGGTEAFF.

This chain links TRBV19 with TRBJ2-1; 8 bases match TRBD2. Unmatched junction bases numbered 8, after V lost 6 bases and J lost 4 bases. The CDR3 sequence is 15 residues long. In germline, CDR1 is LNHDA, CDR2 SQIVND (reference sequence). CDR3 bases: TGTGCCAGTAGGACCACTAGCGGTCCTTACAATGAGCAGTTCTTC. This sequence encodes CASRTTSGPYNEQFF.

J is TRBJ2-3 and V is TRBV19; a possible D gene is TRBD1 (6 bases). The CDR3 is 16 amino acids. V dropped 1 base and J dropped 1 base, with 12 bases sitting between them. CDR1 is LNHDA, CDR2 SQIVND, per germline (reference sequence). CDR3 protein: CASSIGTGPGTDTQYF. CDR3 sequence (DNA): TGTGCCAGTAGTATAGGAACAGGGCCCGGCACAGATACGCAGTATTTT.

This chain connects TRBV5-4 to TRBJ2-2, with D possibly matching TRBD1 (6 bases). Germline V gene lookup returns CDR1 SGHNT and CDR2 YYREEE (reference sequence). V dropped 1 base and J dropped 5 bases, with 12 bases sitting between them. The CDR3 totals 15 residues. CDR3 in DNA: TGTGCCAGCAGCTTGTTGTCAGGGGTAACCGGGGAGCTGTTTTTT. Amino acid sequence: CASSLLSGVTGELFF.

The rearrangement uses TRBV5-1 and TRBJ2-1, with TRBD2 matching 13 bases. Germline CDR1 and CDR2: SGHRS and YFSETQ. The CDR3 has 16 amino acids. The J segment lost 8 bases and the V segment lost 0 bases, leaving 5 bases of the junction unmatched. This chain's CDR3 is CASSLVLAGGPYEQFF. DNA for the CDR3: TGCGCCAGCAGCTTGGTACTAGCGGGAGGGCCGTATGAGCAGTTCTTC.